This TCR beta chain stems from a study of blood T cell repertoires in COVID-19. On the study more broadly: T cells, B-cell-depleted T cells, or PBMCs provided the cDNA or gDNA that served as material.

Profiled with immunoSEQ multiplex PCR; TCRdb holds only in-frame clones, not every one. The table lists a few hundred thousand clones, more than 75% of them singletons, with 9% to 15% in the top ten. With 4 bases removed from V and 0 bases from J, the gap between germline ends came to 8 bases. The CDR3 covers 14 residues. Germline assignment: CDR1 SGHDT and CDR2 YYEEEE. This TCR was sampled from a man at least 80 years old with acute or convalescent COVID-19. This rearrangement joins TRBV5-6 to TRBJ1-5, with unresolved D. The specimen was peripheral blood. The CDR3 protein is CASSGVNSNQPQHF. The CDR3 nucleotides are TGTGCCAGCAGCGGAGTCAATAGCAATCAGCCCCAGCATTTT.